Listed below are T cell receptor beta chains from one sample, sequenced in a study of T cell responses to AZD1222 COVID-19 vaccine. Repertoires were generated with immunoSEQ multiplex PCR, while TCRdb's copy carries only in-frame clones and drops some. This repertoire shows approximately 150,000 clones, 75% to 90% found once; its top ten account for 2% to 3%. The source was peripheral blood, collected on day 0 of AZD1222 vaccination. These receptors originate from an adult in good health. CDR3s include the opening cysteine and the closing phenylalanine or tryptophan. A D gene is named only where the DNA matches it firmly. Not every row has a clone size; where given, it reads once, few, many or a size class.

V: TRBV11-3; J: TRBJ2-2; size: .; D: .; DNA: TGTGCCAGCAGCCACAGGGACGTCGGGGAGCTGTTTTTT; CDR3: CASSHRDVGELFF
V: TRBV5-1; J: TRBJ2-5; size: .; D: .; DNA: TGCGCCAGCAGCTCGGCAGGTCAAGAGACCCAGTACTTC; CDR3: CASSSAGQETQYF
V: TRBV13; J: TRBJ1-5; size: .; D: .; DNA: TGTGCCAGCAGCTACGAAGAAAGGGGACCGCATTTT; CDR3: CASSYEERGPHF
V: TRBV12-3/TRBV12-4; J: TRBJ1-2; size: .; D: .; DNA: TGTGCCAGCAGTTCAACCGGGACTTTCGGCTACACCTTC; CDR3: CASSSTGTFGYTF
V: TRBV29-1; J: TRBJ1-2; size: .; D: TRBD1; DNA: TGCAGCGGGGGGACAGACTATGGCTACACCTTC; CDR3: CSGGTDYGYTF
V: TRBV6-6; J: TRBJ2-7; size: .; D: TRBD1; DNA: TGTGCCAGCAGGTCAGGGACAGGGAGTCAGTACGAGCAGTACTTC; CDR3: CASRSGTGSQYEQYF
V: TRBV27; J: TRBJ2-5; size: .; D: TRBD2; DNA: TGTGCCAGCACCCCCTTTGCGGGAGTGGGAGAGACCCAGTACTTC; CDR3: CASTPFAGVGETQYF
V: TRBV5-1; J: TRBJ2-1; size: .; D: TRBD1; DNA: TGCGCCAGCAGCTTGGCCAGGGGGGACAGGGGCCTGGGAGGCTCCTACAATGAGCAGTTCTTC; CDR3: CASSLARGDRGLGGSYNEQFF
V: TRBV19; J: TRBJ1-2; size: .; D: .; DNA: TGTGCCACACAACAGGGATCGTATGGCTACACCTTC; CDR3: CATQQGSYGYTF
V: TRBV9; J: TRBJ2-7; size: .; D: .; DNA: TGTGCCAGCAGCGTTGGGCTGCCAGCCAGCTACGAGCAGTACTTC; CDR3: CASSVGLPASYEQYF
V: TRBV5-1; J: TRBJ2-7; size: .; D: TRBD2; DNA: TGCGCCAGCAGCTTGACTACTAGCGGGAGTGAAAGTTACGAGCAGTACTTC; CDR3: CASSLTTSGSESYEQYF
V: TRBV18; J: TRBJ1-4; size: .; D: .; DNA: TGTGCCAGCTCACCAGGGCAGATTGCAACTAATGAAAAACTGTTTTTT; CDR3: CASSPGQIATNEKLFF
V: TRBV19; J: TRBJ2-3; size: once; D: TRBD2; DNA: TGTGCCAGTAGTATAAAAGGGGGACTAGCGGGAGATGGAGGTACAGATACGCAGTATTTT; CDR3: CASSIKGGLAGDGGTDTQYF
V: TRBV2; J: TRBJ1-1; size: once; D: TRBD1; DNA: TGTGCCAGCAGTGTTGACAGGGTGGCTTTCTTT; CDR3: CASSVDRVAFF
V: TRBV7-6; J: TRBJ2-1; size: .; D: .; DNA: TGTGCCAGCAGCTTAGATACATTCTCCTACAATGAGCAGTTCTTC; CDR3: CASSLDTFSYNEQFF
V: TRBV5-1; J: TRBJ1-1; size: .; D: .; DNA: TGCGCCAGCACCCCATGGCAGACGAACACTGAAGCTTTCTTT; CDR3: CASTPWQTNTEAFF
V: TRBV2; J: TRBJ2-3; size: .; D: .; DNA: TGTGCCAGCAGTGGAAACGGACTAGGGGGGGAGCAGTATTTT; CDR3: CASSGNGLGGEQYF
V: TRBV2; J: TRBJ1-2; size: .; D: .; DNA: TGTGCCAGCAATAAACAGGCTATCTATGGCTACACCTTC; CDR3: CASNKQAIYGYTF
V: TRBV6-6; J: TRBJ1-5; size: .; D: .; DNA: TGTGCCAGCAGATCCAGAGGGGCCAATCAGCCCCAGCATTTT; CDR3: CASRSRGANQPQHF
V: TRBV27; J: TRBJ2-3; size: .; D: .; DNA: TGTGCCAGCAGTCCCTCCTCTAAAGATACGCAGTATTTT; CDR3: CASSPSSKDTQYF
V: TRBV27; J: TRBJ1-2; size: .; D: .; DNA: TGTGCCAGCAGTTTTCACAGGGAAAGGAGCTATGGCTACACCTTC; CDR3: CASSFHRERSYGYTF
V: TRBV30; J: TRBJ2-7; size: .; D: .; DNA: TGTGCCTGGACAGGGATGAACCTCACCTACGAGCAGTACTTC; CDR3: CAWTGMNLTYEQYF
V: TRBV7-6; J: TRBJ2-7; size: .; D: .; DNA: TGTGCCACCCTACTAGCCATCTCCTACGAGCAGTACTTC; CDR3: CATLLAISYEQYF
V: TRBV7-2; J: TRBJ2-6; size: .; D: .; DNA: TGTGCCAGCAGCTTAGGTACCGGGACCCTGTTCGTCCTGACTTTC; CDR3: CASSLGTGTLFVLTF
V: TRBV2; J: TRBJ2-5; size: .; D: TRBD1; DNA: TGTGCCATACCATGGGGACAGGGGCTCCAAGAGACCCAGTACTTC; CDR3: CAIPWGQGLQETQYF
V: TRBV4-2; J: TRBJ2-7; size: .; D: TRBD2; DNA: TGTGCCAGCAGCCAGGGCCCAGCGGGAGGGCCTCCCGGGGAGCAGTACTTC; CDR3: CASSQGPAGGPPGEQYF
V: TRBV2; J: TRBJ1-1; size: .; D: TRBD1; DNA: TGTGCCAGCAGGACAGGGGGCTGGCGCACTGAAGCTTTCTTT; CDR3: CASRTGGWRTEAFF
V: TRBV27; J: TRBJ1-2; size: .; D: .; DNA: TGTGCCAGCAGTGACGTCCGGGGGGACTATGGCTACACCTTC; CDR3: CASSDVRGDYGYTF
V: TRBV3-1/TRBV3-2; J: TRBJ2-1; size: .; D: .; DNA: TGTGCCAGCAGCCTCCGGGACAATGAGCAGTTCTTC; CDR3: CASSLRDNEQFF
V: TRBV5-6; J: TRBJ1-2; size: .; D: .; DNA: TGTGCCAGCAGCTGGGTGGACACCGATGGCTACACCTTC; CDR3: CASSWVDTDGYTF
V: TRBV11-2; J: TRBJ2-1; size: .; D: .; DNA: TGTGCCAGCAGCCCCGGGGACTTCGATGAGCAGTTCTTC; CDR3: CASSPGDFDEQFF
V: TRBV12-5; J: TRBJ2-1; size: .; D: TRBD1; DNA: TGTGCTAGTGGTTCGCCCGGGCAGGGGGCTGGCAATGAGCAGTTCTTC; CDR3: CASGSPGQGAGNEQFF
V: TRBV5-1; J: TRBJ2-2; size: few; D: .; DNA: TGCGCCAGCAGCTTCGATCGGGGGAACACCGGGGAGCTGTTTTTT; CDR3: CASSFDRGNTGELFF
V: TRBV6-5; J: TRBJ1-3; size: .; D: .; DNA: TGTGCCAGCAAGGAAAGGTGGACACCTGGAAACACCATATATTTT; CDR3: CASKERWTPGNTIYF
V: TRBV5-1; J: TRBJ2-3; size: .; D: TRBD2; DNA: TGCGCCAGCAGCTTGCCGTGGGGCGGGAGCGATACGCAGTATTTT; CDR3: CASSLPWGGSDTQYF
V: TRBV28; J: TRBJ1-2; size: .; D: .; DNA: TGTGCCAGCAGTCTGACTCATACCAGGGATGGCTACACCTTC; CDR3: CASSLTHTRDGYTF
V: TRBV30; J: TRBJ1-3; size: .; D: .; DNA: TGTGCCGCGACGGGGGGAGCTGGAAACACCATATATTTT; CDR3: CAATGGAGNTIYF
V: TRBV10-3; J: TRBJ2-1; size: .; D: TRBD2; DNA: TGTGCCATCAGTTCCCCCGGACTAGCGGGAGTTGGTGAGCAGTTCTTC; CDR3: CAISSPGLAGVGEQFF
V: TRBV6-5; J: TRBJ1-2; size: .; D: .; DNA: TGTGCCAGCAGTTACTCTGACAGAGCCTATGGCTACACCTTC; CDR3: CASSYSDRAYGYTF
V: TRBV4-1; J: TRBJ1-6; size: .; D: .; DNA: TGCGCCAGCAGCTCCCGGGAGGCAGCGAATAATTCACCCCTCCACTTT; CDR3: CASSSREAANNSPLHF
V: TRBV30; J: TRBJ2-3; size: .; D: .; DNA: TGTGCCTGGAGTGTATCGGATACGCAGTATTTT; CDR3: CAWSVSDTQYF
V: TRBV19; J: TRBJ2-7; size: .; D: .; DNA: TGTGCCAGTAGTATGTTCGACGAGCAGTACTTC; CDR3: CASSMFDEQYF
V: TRBV4-1; J: TRBJ2-1; size: once; D: .; DNA: TGCGCCAGCAGCCAAGGAAGCGGATTCTCCTACAATGAGCAGTTCTTC; CDR3: CASSQGSGFSYNEQFF
V: TRBV2; J: TRBJ2-5; size: .; D: .; DNA: TGTGCCAGCAGAGCCGGACAGTATCATAGACAAGAGACCCAGTACTTC; CDR3: CASRAGQYHRQETQYF
V: TRBV30; J: TRBJ1-2; size: .; D: TRBD1; DNA: TGTGCCTGGGGAACCGGGACAGTAGCCTATGGCTACACCTTC; CDR3: CAWGTGTVAYGYTF
V: TRBV19; J: TRBJ2-7; size: .; D: .; DNA: TGTGCCAGTAGTCGTAGGGACGGCTCCTACGAGCAGTACTTC; CDR3: CASSRRDGSYEQYF
V: TRBV24-1; J: TRBJ2-3; size: .; D: .; DNA: TGTGCCACCAGTGATTTGACCCCAGGGGCGGCTGATACGCAGTATTTT; CDR3: CATSDLTPGAADTQYF
V: TRBV10-2; J: TRBJ2-7; size: .; D: .; DNA: TGCGCCAGCAGTGTAACGTGGTACGAGCAGTACTTC; CDR3: CASSVTWYEQYF
V: TRBV29-1; J: TRBJ1-1; size: .; D: .; DNA: TGCAGCACCCAGGGAGGCCGAGGGACTGAAGCTTTCTTT; CDR3: CSTQGGRGTEAFF
V: TRBV18; J: TRBJ1-4; size: few; D: TRBD1; DNA: TGTGCCAGCTCACCACCGTGGGGTACAGGGGGTGAAAAACTGTTTTTT; CDR3: CASSPPWGTGGEKLFF
V: TRBV3-1/TRBV3-2; J: TRBJ1-1; size: .; D: TRBD1; DNA: TGTGCCACCAGACTCGGGACAGGGGGGCGATCGAACACTGAAGCTTTCTTT; CDR3: CATRLGTGGRSNTEAFF